Below, 9 T cell receptor beta chains from the same sample are listed, as sequenced in a study of cytomegalovirus exposure and HLA in healthy donors. A multiplex PCR was run with 60 Vbeta primers and 13 Jbeta primers. TCRdb's table, derived via immunoSEQ multiplex PCR, lists solely in-frame clones and lacks some. This table has fewer than 200,000 clones, 75% to 90% appearing once. Material: PBMCs. These receptors were taken from a woman aged 18-35 years in good health and CMV-seronegative.

The chain is built from TRBV9 and TRBJ1-1; D gene ambiguous. V was shortened by 4 bases and J by 2 bases, with 9 bases between the two germline ends. CDR1 is SGDLS and CDR2 is YYNGEE in the germline V gene. This CDR3 is built from 13 residues. CDR3 bases: TGTGCCAGCAGCCTCGAGTACAACACTGAAGCTTTCTTT. Translating it yields CASSLEYNTEAFF.

Details on this clone: Distinct nucleotide sequences in the sample also encode this CDR3. V and J are TRBV5-1 and TRBJ2-7; D may be TRBD1 (5 bases). V gave up 3 bases and J gave up 1 base, with 8 bases separating them. The CDR3 contains 13 residues. The germline gives CDR1 SGHRS, CDR2 YFSETQ. In DNA, the CDR3 is TGCGCCAGCAGCTCAGACAGTTCCTACGAGCAGTACTTC. Its translation: CASSSDSSYEQYF.

The gene calls are TRBV5-1 and TRBJ1-6; D may be TRBD1 (5 bases). The CDR3 covers 14 residues. V lost 3 bases and J lost 10, with 14 bases in between. The germline V gene encodes CDR1 SGHRS and CDR2 YFSETQ. The chain's CDR3 is CASSWDQGRSPLHF. CDR3 coding DNA: TGCGCCAGCAGCTGGGATCAGGGCAGATCACCCCTCCACTTT.

The chain combines TRBV7-9 with TRBJ2-7; tentatively, D is TRBD2 (6 bases). CDR3 length: 18 amino acids. Germline V gives CDR1 SEHNR, CDR2 FQNEAQ (reference sequence). Trimming stripped 2 bases from V and 6 bases from J, with 26 bases between. The CDR3 DNA sequence: TGTGCCAGCAGCTTACCCCCAATCGGTCGGCGCGGGGTTTCCGAGCAGTACTTC. Its protein product is CASSLPPIGRRGVSEQYF.

This clone was found once. The CDR3 sequence: CASTCGRSSNSYEQYF. The CDR3 DNA reads TGTGCCAGCACTTGCGGGAGATCGTCGAACTCCTACGAGCAGTACTTC. The rearrangement uses TRBV6-4 and TRBJ2-7, with 7 nucleotides matching TRBD2. This CDR3 is 16 amino acids long. Germline V gene lookup returns CDR1 MRHNA and CDR2 SNTAGT. The V segment lost 7 bases and the J segment 0 bases; nucleotides outside the gene matches: 12.

This clone was recorded only once. The V call is TRBV6-1, the J call TRBJ1-5, with D unresolved. Between the trimmed V and J ends, which lost 2 bases and 1 base, there was a span of 12 bases. CDR1 is MNHNS and CDR2 is SASEGT in the germline V gene. The CDR3 spans 16 residues. The CDR3 DNA reads as TGTGCCAGCAGTGAATGGAGCGGGATAAGCAATCAGCCCCAGCATTTT. Amino acids: CASSEWSGISNQPQHF.

This clone occurred a few times. The genes are TRBV25-1 and TRBJ2-6, with 10 bases identical to TRBD1. Trimming cost V 6 bases and J 2 bases; bases outside gene matches: 7. The germline CDR1 and CDR2 sequences are MGHDK and SYGVNS. This CDR3 has 17 amino acids. The CDR3 loop is CASSVDRGRAGANVLTF. The CDR3 DNA sequence: TGTGCCAGCAGCGTTGACAGGGGGCGCGCTGGGGCCAACGTCCTGACTTTC.

The chain couples TRBV28 to TRBJ2-1; tentative D call: TRBD2 (6 bases). Trimming stripped 2 bases from V and 8 bases from J, with 13 bases between. CDR3 size: 14 residues. The germline V gene has CDR1 MDHEN and CDR2 SYDVKM. The DNA for the CDR3 is TGTGCCAGCAGTTTAGGAGGGATTATGGATGAGCAGTTCTTC. Its protein product is CASSLGGIMDEQFF.

This clone was counted between two and nine times. The chain uses TRBV28 and TRBJ1-2, with TRBD1 matching 7 bases. Per the germline V gene, CDR1 is MDHEN and CDR2 is SYDVKM. V trimming: 6 bases; J trimming: 7 bases; junction bases outside the gene matches: 8. The CDR3 is 13 residues long. The CDR3 DNA sequence: TGTGCCAGCAGCCGGGACAGCTCCCCTGGCTACACCTTC. This sequence encodes CASSRDSSPGYTF.